Below are 16 T cell receptor beta chains sequenced from a single sample in a study of metastatic and nonmetastatic thyroid tumors. Patients were all untreated before their thyroid surgery. TCRdb re-analyzed the PCR reads using MiXCR. The sample holds around 26,000 clones, 20% to 25% seen once. Sequencing was performed on adjacent normal tissue. These receptors were taken from a female donor with papillary thyroid cancer or a benign thyroid nodule (not recorded which). Some clones in this sample may be carry-over from other donors' samples.

As for this clone: Relative to the germline gene, one junction end is altered; a read error may explain this. The V call is TRBV7-2, the J call TRBJ2-7; unclear D gene. This CDR3 has 13 residues. CDR1 SGHTA and CDR2 FQGNSA come from the germline V gene. CDR3 protein: CASSFGSSYGQYF. The CDR3 coding sequence is TGTGCCAGCAGTTTCGGTTCTTCCTACGGGCAGTACTTC.

This clone occurred many times. The chain joins TRBV18 to TRBJ1-1; a possible D gene is TRBD1 (5 bases). Germline-derived CDR1 and CDR2 are KGHSH and LQKENI. The germline V and J ends were trimmed by 1 base and 3 bases, with 15 bases remaining between them. This CDR3 has 16 amino acids. This chain's CDR3 is CASSPQNRRDYTEAFF. CDR3 nucleotide sequence: TGTGCCAGCTCACCACAGAACAGGCGGGATTACACTGAAGCTTTCTTT.

This clone was detected many times. The rearrangement links TRBV6-1 to TRBJ1-3; D may be TRBD1 (5 bases). The ends were cut back, 6 bases at V and 0 bases at J, with 12 bases in the middle. This CDR3 contains 15 residues. Germline V gene sequence: CDR1 MNHNS, CDR2 SASEGT. The CDR3 loop reads CASSATGTSGNTIYF. CDR3 DNA: TGTGCCAGCAGCGCTACCGGGACCTCTGGAAACACCATATATTTT.

The V and J genes are TRBV6-1 and TRBJ2-7, with D perhaps matching TRBD1 or TRBD2 (5 bases each). The CDR3 contains 14 residues. CDR1 is MNHNS and CDR2 is SASEGT in the germline V gene. V was trimmed by 7 bases and J by 2 bases, leaving 15 bases between them. The CDR3 bases are TGTGCCAGCACCACCGGGACGGACCCCTACGAGCAGTACTTC. Its protein is CASTTGTDPYEQYF.

In its sample, this clone was seen many times. J is TRBJ2-2 and V is TRBV7-6, with D possibly TRBD1 on 6 matching bases. The germline gives CDR1 SGHVS, CDR2 FNYEAQ. This CDR3 is 17 amino acids long. V lost 1 base and J 1 base, leaving 13 bases between the germline ends. The CDR3 DNA reads TGTGCCAGCAGCTTAGAGTATAGGGGACAGAACACCGGGGAGCTGTTTTTT. This codes for CASSLEYRGQNTGELFF.

Of note for this clone: This clone may be a read error of a much larger clone one base away. The rearrangement joins TRBV5-4 to TRBJ2-7, with D hard to call. V gave up 4 bases and J gave up 3 bases, with 14 bases separating them. Germline-derived CDR1 and CDR2 are SGHNT and YYREEE (reference sequence). There are 14 residues in the CDR3. CDR3 in DNA: TGTGCCAGCAGCCTCAGTGGGCGACGCTACGAGCAGTACTTC. It specifies CASSLSGRRYEQYF.

The table lists this clone with a few counts. The CDR3 end shows no conserved phenylalanine or tryptophan, and so a read error is likely. The chain uses TRBV10-3 and TRBJ2-3; TRBD1 agrees at 10 bases. This CDR3 contains 13 residues. Germline CDR1 ENHRY, CDR2 SYGVKD. CDR3 in amino acids: CVISDRGPDTQYY. CDR3 nucleotide sequence: TGTGTCATCAGTGACAGGGGGCCAGATACGCAGTATTAT.

This clone was detected ten times or more. A read error may be the cause here, since a much bigger clone is one base away. At the DNA level, this CDR3 is encoded by other sequences in the same sample as well. V and J are TRBV6-2 or TRBV6-3 and TRBJ1-1, with D unclear. This CDR3 has 14 amino acids. Germline lookup yields CDR1 MNHEY and CDR2 SVGEGT. The ends were cut back, 0 bases at V and 8 bases at J, with 13 bases in the middle. CDR3 loop: CASSYSRLFTEAFF. CDR3 in DNA: TGTGCCAGCAGTTACTCTCGGCTTTTCACAGAAGCTTTCTTT.

This clone is labeled medium-sized. V gene TRBV7-2 combines with J gene TRBJ2-7, with a tentative D call TRBD1 (6 bases). CDR1 SGHTA and CDR2 FQGNSA come from the germline V gene. The CDR3 is made up of 13 amino acids. V lost 3 bases, J lost 2 bases, and 8 bases lay in between. This chain's CDR3 is CASSLDRTYEQYF. DNA of the CDR3: TGTGCCAGCAGCTTGGACAGAACCTACGAGCAGTACTTC.

This clone counts as medium-sized. The chain carries TRBV6-2 or TRBV6-3 and TRBJ2-5; 7 bases agree with TRBD1. The CDR3 spans 17 residues. CDR1 is MNHEY, CDR2 SVGEGT, per germline. V dropped 2 bases and J dropped 5; count of bases not matched to a gene: 14. The CDR3 sequence: CASSYGPWKGGKETQYF. The DNA of the CDR3 is TGTGCCAGCAGTTACGGTCCGTGGAAAGGGGGCAAGGAGACCCAGTACTTC.

This clone was recorded many times. A much more abundant neighbour one base away suggests this may be a read error. The rearrangement uses TRBV7-6 and TRBJ2-5; D possibly corresponds to TRBD1 (5 bases). The CDR3 is 11 residues long. Germline assignment: CDR1 SGHVS and CDR2 FNYEAQ. V shed 5 bases and J shed 6 bases, with 7 bases lying between them. This CDR3 reads CASSPGKTQYF. The CDR3 DNA sequence: TGTGCCAGCAGCCCAGGGAAGACCCAGTACTTC. Using reference TRBV7-6 and TRBJ2-5 for the parts outside the CDR3, the full variable domain is GAGVSQSPRYKVTKRGQDVALRCDPISGHVSLYWYRQALGQGPEFLTYFNYEAQQDKSGLPNDRFSAERPEGSISTLTIQRTEQRDSAMYRCASSPGKTQYFGPGTRLLVL.

The rearrangement links TRBV11-2 to TRBJ1-2, with D possibly being TRBD1 (6 bases). This CDR3 region has 13 residues. Trimming cost V 4 bases and J 6 bases, with 12 bases left between them. Germline loops: CDR1 SGHAT, CDR2 FQNNGV. The CDR3 DNA reads as TGTGCCAGCAGCTGGGCGGGGGCCAATGGCTACACCTTC. This translates into CASSWAGANGYTF.

This clone has only a few counts. The chain has TRBV27 and TRBJ1-2, with a possible D match to TRBD1 (5 bases). Trimming stripped 0 bases from V and 7 bases from J, with 15 bases between. The CDR3 runs to 15 residues. Germline assignment: CDR1 MNHEY and CDR2 SMNVEV (reference sequence). CDR3 amino acids: CASSLSSAGRGGYTF. The CDR3 nucleotides are TGTGCCAGCAGTTTATCTAGCGCAGGGCGAGGTGGCTACACCTTC.

Ten or more counts support this clone. The J gene is TRBJ1-1, the V gene TRBV19; D is undetermined. This CDR3 region has 13 residues. Per the germline V gene, CDR1 is LNHDA and CDR2 is SQIVND (reference sequence). Trimming took off 1 base at V and 6 bases at J, with 9 bases between the two ends. The CDR3 is CASSIANSAEAFF. In nucleotides, the CDR3 is TGTGCCAGTAGTATAGCGAATTCGGCTGAAGCTTTCTTT.

This clone came up many times. This sequence joins TRBV7-3 and TRBJ2-1; no clear D. Germline V gives CDR1 SGHTA, CDR2 FQGTGA. There are 15 residues in the CDR3. With 5 bases removed from V and 3 bases from J, the gap between germline ends came to 14 bases. The CDR3 sequence: CASSRVAANYNEQFF. The CDR3 nucleotides are TGTGCCAGCAGCAGGGTAGCCGCTAACTACAATGAGCAGTTCTTC.

This clone was counted many times. This rearrangement joins TRBV7-8 to TRBJ2-1; 12 bases map to TRBD2. The trim removed 5 bases at V and 6 bases at J, leaving 17 bases unmatched. Germline assignment: CDR1 SGHVS and CDR2 FQNEAQ. The CDR3 is 19 amino acids. The CDR3 loop reads CASSPTSGGTWWSGNEQFF. Written as DNA, the CDR3 is TGTGCCAGCAGCCCCACTAGCGGGGGGACTTGGTGGTCTGGCAATGAGCAGTTCTTC.